The present T cell receptor (beta chain) was sequenced within a study of T cell responses to AZD1222 COVID-19 vaccine (dated by TCRdb to about 2021). About the study as a whole: TCR sequencing was performed for about 250 trial participants, of whom about 200 were given two doses of AZD1222 and around 26 were given two doses of MenACWY control vaccine. Trial participants were enrolled by age into 18-55, 56-69 and 70-plus year subgroups, with 148, 28 and 57 TCR-sequenced participants respectively.

Interpreted using the paper, the time point label stands for: about 28 days (+/-7) after the second vaccine dose. AZD1222 recipients with second doses at about 4 weeks or about 12 weeks were pooled, because spike-specific TCR depth and breadth did not differ between schedules. Vaccinee samples were obtained from the UK trials COV001 and COV002, which included a single-blind randomized controlled phase 2/3 trial of AZD1222 (ChAdOx1 nCoV-19) in healthy adults. For TCRbeta chain sequencing, PBMC samples from trial participants were taken at day 0 and at day 28 after the second dose. Concerning this clone: It lacks a known antigen. No qualities accompany the bases; no much larger clone lies one base away.

The CDR3 regions of human TCRbeta chains were subjected to immunosequencing. The original pipeline was this. TCRs in the repertoires were compared against a reference library of SARS-CoV-2-specific TCRs that had been generated with the MIRA antigen-specificity platform. Breadth was defined as the fraction of unique TCRs that were SARS-CoV-2-associated, and depth was defined as the fraction of total T cells that were SARS-CoV-2-associated. Using the MIRA data, every spike-specific TCR was mapped to the spike region that the TCR reacted to and assigned to either a CD4 or a CD8 class. Log10-transformed breadth and depth values were compared by one-way ANOVA with Sidak's multiple comparisons tests. Sourced from immuneACCESS, this table was stored by TCRdb with only in-frame sequences that have V and J called. A share of the clones is absent; for the studies checked, an unresolved V gene accounts for under half, and the remainder has no known explanation. D and trimming were read from the DNA, whereas the V and J calls and clone size are those reported in that table. The sample contains fewer than 200,000 clones, roughly nine tenths of them found a single time. The ten largest clones add up to over 1.5% of the sample.

What the authors observed across the whole study: No day 14 peak-response samples were available, so repertoires were characterized only after the peak T cell response. Conclusions about previously exposed vaccinees are limited, since just six AZD1222 recipients were seropositive for SARS-CoV-2 at baseline. Epitopes outside the regions mutated in the B.1.351 and B.1.1.7 variants were reportedly recognized by nearly half of the unique spike-specific TCRs. Spike-specific TCR breadth and depth rose significantly after two AZD1222 doses compared with day 0 and with MenACWY recipients. In the small 56-69-year group, the increase in depth fell short of significance, most likely because of low power. Participants were mostly white British, with more females than males. The authors suggested clonal diversity may have been underestimated. Vaccine-associated CD4 TCRs spanned the whole spike protein, with dominant responses in regions 160-218 and 743-854.

Per the germline V gene (reference sequence), SGHNT is the CDR1 and YYREEE is the CDR2. V is pared back by 4 bases and J by 5 bases, with 12 bases lying between the germline termini. Spanning cysteine to phenylalanine, the CDR3 consists of 13 amino acids. CDR3 DNA is the only sequence kept; it has 39 bases, read in frame from the first base. Here the sequenced sample was peripheral blood, taken 28 days after the second AZD1222 dose. Rearrangement joined TRBV5-4 to TRBJ2-5; the D gene cannot be resolved reliably. This TCR came from an adult who received the AZD1222 COVID-19 vaccine. The CDR3 in this case is CASSPLERETQYF. In nucleotides, the sequence is TGTGCCAGCAGCCCGCTAGAACGGGAGACCCAGTACTTC.